One sample yielded the 17 T cell receptor beta chains listed below, sequenced in a study of human thymus T cells. The table came from immunoSEQ multiplex PCR; TCRdb's copy has only in-frame clones and leaves some out. The sample includes under 70,000 clones, 94% of them seen just once. The sequenced sample consisted of blood. All receptors derive from a boy under three years old with a congenital heart defect but otherwise immunologically healthy.

The CDR3 region has the DNA TGTGCCAGCTCAACAAGACAGGAGACCCAGTACTTC. The encoded protein is CASSTRQETQYF. This chain links TRBV18 with TRBJ2-5; D possibly corresponds to TRBD1 (5 bases). There are 12 residues in the CDR3. The germline CDR1 and CDR2 sequences are KGHSH and LQKENI. Deletions cut 5 bases from V and 5 bases from J, with 9 bases between.

CDR3 DNA: TGCGCCAGCAGCTTGGAACCCCGGGGGGGAGGGGCAGATACGCAGTATTTT. Translated: CASSLEPRGGGADTQYF. J is TRBJ2-3 and V is TRBV5-1, with 8 bases aligning to TRBD2. Per germline, CDR1 SGHRS and CDR2 YFSETQ. The CDR3 consists of 17 residues. V lost 0 bases, J lost 4 bases, and 10 bases stayed unmatched.

V gene TRBV27 combines with J gene TRBJ2-7, with D perhaps given as TRBD1 or TRBD2 (7 bases each). With 0 bases removed from V and 4 bases from J, the gap between germline ends came to 13 bases. From germline, CDR1 is MNHEY and CDR2 SMNVEV (reference sequence). The CDR3 length is 15 residues. The CDR3 DNA reads as TGTGCCAGCAGTTTATCGGGAGGGGGCAGGTACGAGCAGTACTTC. Translated: CASSLSGGGRYEQYF.

The chain couples TRBV7-2 to TRBJ1-2; the D gene is possibly TRBD1 (5 bases). The germline CDR1 and CDR2 sequences are SGHTA and FQGNSA. The V end was cut by 3 bases, the J end by 4 bases, with 9 bases between. CDR3 size: 13 residues. In nucleotides, the CDR3 is TGTGCCAGCAGCTTCGACAGCGTCTATGGCTACACCTTC. This gives the protein CASSFDSVYGYTF.

The V call is TRBV10-3, the J call TRBJ2-4; D gene ambiguous. The length of the CDR3 is 14 residues. V was cut by 0 bases and J by 2 bases, with 5 bases left in between. The germline gives CDR1 ENHRY, CDR2 SYGVKD. The CDR3 loop reads CAISESGSKNIQYF. DNA of the CDR3: TGTGCCATCAGTGAGTCAGGGTCCAAAAACATTCAGTACTTC.

This clone turned up a few times. The V gene is TRBV19, the J gene TRBJ1-4, with D tentatively TRBD1 (6 bases). This CDR3 contains 11 residues. V was trimmed by 10 bases and J by 13 bases, leaving 16 bases between them. The germline V gene has CDR1 LNHDA and CDR2 SQIVND (reference sequence). The CDR3 DNA reads TGTGCCACCGCGGGGACCAGGGGACTGTTTTTT. It translates to CATAGTRGLFF.

The chain recombines TRBV11-3 with TRBJ2-7, with D uncertain. The CDR3 is made up of 15 amino acids. Per the germline V gene, CDR1 is SGHNT and CDR2 is YENEEA. Deletions cut 5 bases from V and 3 bases from J, with 17 bases between. CDR3 region: CASSLGNLPSYEQYF. CDR3 in DNA: TGTGCCAGCAGCCTGGGAAACCTACCAAGCTACGAGCAGTACTTC.

This CDR3 is CASSPGQASYEQYF. The DNA of the CDR3 is TGCGCCAGCAGCCCGGGACAGGCCTCCTACGAGCAGTACTTC. The genes are TRBV5-1 and TRBJ2-7; 8 positions match TRBD1. CDR3 length equals 14 residues. After removal of 4 bases from V and 0 bases from J, the junction contained 3 bases not matched to a gene. The germline gives CDR1 SGHRS, CDR2 YFSETQ.

This clone was counted a single time. V gene TRBV30 combines with J gene TRBJ1-2, with D perhaps TRBD1 (5 bases). Germline V gives CDR1 GTSNPN, CDR2 SVGIG (reference sequence). V shed 3 bases and J shed 4 bases, with 12 bases lying between them. The CDR3 runs 13 residues. CDR3 amino acids: CAWRTGPPYGYTF. The CDR3 nucleotides are TGTGCCTGGAGAACGGGACCGCCCTATGGCTACACCTTC. Full variable domain (rest looked up from reference TRBV30 and TRBJ1-2): SQTIHQWPATLVQPVGSPLSLECTVEGTSNPNLYWYRQAAGRGLQLLFYSVGIGQISSEVPQNLSASRPQDRQFILSSKKLLLSDSGFYLCAWRTGPPYGYTFGSGTRLTVV.

The chain employs TRBV7-9 and TRBJ1-5; maybe TRBD1 (6 bases). The CDR3 is 15 residues long. CDR1 and CDR2 (germline): SEHNR, FQNEAQ (reference sequence). Trimming removed 5 bases from V and 5 bases from J, with 16 bases in between. The CDR3 region is CASSQTSTGDQPQHF. CDR3 DNA: TGTGCCAGCAGCCAAACCTCGACAGGAGATCAGCCCCAGCATTTT.

The chain employs TRBV11-2 and TRBJ1-2, with 12 bases fitting TRBD1. CDR1 and CDR2 (germline): SGHAT, FQNNGV. The CDR3 consists of 15 residues. V shed 5 bases and J 4 bases; nucleotides not matched to a gene: 5. CDR3 in amino acids: CASSNGTGGSYGYTF. CDR3 sequence (DNA): TGTGCCAGCAGCAACGGGACAGGGGGCTCCTATGGCTACACCTTC.

This chain links TRBV27 with TRBJ2-7, with D possibly TRBD2 on 6 matching bases. The length of the CDR3 is 16 residues. Germline V gives CDR1 MNHEY, CDR2 SMNVEV (reference sequence). The V end lost 3 bases, the J end lost 1 base, and 16 bases lay between the germline ends. The CDR3 DNA reads as TGTGCCAGCAGTTTTGGGGGGTTCGGGGGATCCTACGAGCAGTACTTC. Translation gives CASSFGGFGGSYEQYF.

The rearrangement uses TRBV7-9 and TRBJ2-1; D tentatively fits TRBD1 or TRBD2 (5 bases each). The germline V and J ends were trimmed by 2 bases and 7 bases, with 21 bases remaining between them. CDR3 length: 17 residues. The germline CDR1 and CDR2 sequences are SEHNR and FQNEAQ (reference sequence). This CDR3 reads CASSLKSRGQKLNEQFF. In nucleotides, the CDR3 is TGTGCCAGCAGCTTAAAATCGAGGGGCCAGAAACTAAATGAGCAGTTCTTC. The full variable domain, with the rest looked up from reference TRBV7-9 and TRBJ2-1, is DTGVSQNPRHKITKRGQNVTFRCDPISEHNRLYWYRQTLGQGPEFLTYFQNEAQLEKSRLLSDRFSAERPKGSFSTLEIQRTEQGDSAMYLCASSLKSRGQKLNEQFFGPGTRLTVL.

On this clone itself: Other nucleotide sequences in the sample specify the same CDR3. The chain uses TRBV5-6 and TRBJ1-3; the D is unclear. CDR3 size: 12 residues. The V gene lost 4 bases and the J gene lost 4 bases, with 6 bases spanning the gap. Germline V gene lookup returns CDR1 SGHDT and CDR2 YYEEEE. CDR3 residues: CASSLPGNTIYF. CDR3 in DNA: TGTGCCAGCAGCCTCCCGGGAAACACCATATATTTT.

V and J are TRBV2 and TRBJ2-7, with no clear D. CDR3 length: 14 residues. The V and J ends lost 2 bases and 1 base respectively, with 9 bases between them. Germline CDR1 and CDR2: SNHLY and FYNNEI. The CDR3 sequence is CASSERYGSYEQYF. DNA of the CDR3: TGTGCCAGCAGTGAAAGATATGGTTCCTACGAGCAGTACTTC.

This sequence joins TRBV7-2 and TRBJ1-3; TRBD1 matches at 7 bases. The CDR3 is 16 amino acids. The germline CDR1 and CDR2 sequences are SGHTA and FQGNSA. The V segment lost 3 bases and the J segment 0 bases; nucleotides outside the gene matches: 5. The CDR3 reads CASSFQTGPSGNTIYF. CDR3 nucleotide sequence: TGTGCCAGCAGCTTCCAGACAGGGCCCTCTGGAAACACCATATATTTT.

The gene calls are TRBV4-2 and TRBJ2-7; D perhaps matches TRBD1 (5 bases). V lost 3 bases to trimming and J lost 0 bases, with 9 bases between them. CDR1 is LGHNA and CDR2 is YNFKEQ in the germline V gene. The CDR3 totals 14 residues. In DNA, the CDR3 is TGTGCCAGCAGCCACAGACAGAACTCCTACGAGCAGTACTTC. Its protein is CASSHRQNSYEQYF.